The 8 T cell receptor beta chains presented below share a single source sample, sequenced in a study of blood T cell repertoires in COVID-19. The table came from immunoSEQ multiplex PCR; TCRdb's copy has only in-frame clones and leaves some out. The table lists under 65,000 clones, approximately 87% of them singletons. Specimen: peripheral blood. All receptors come from a woman in her fifties or sixties with COVID-19, enrolled during active disease.

V gene TRBV19 combines with J gene TRBJ1-1, with D unresolved. This CDR3 has 14 residues. Germline assignment: CDR1 LNHDA and CDR2 SQIVND (reference sequence). The V end lost 5 bases, the J end lost 1 base, and 11 bases lay between the germline ends. The CDR3 sequence is CASSPRPGNTEAFF. The CDR3, as DNA: TGTGCCAGTAGTCCACGCCCCGGGAACACTGAAGCTTTCTTT.

This chain connects TRBV27 to TRBJ2-1, with TRBD2 as a possible D gene (6 bases). This CDR3 spans 15 amino acids. Trimming removed 3 bases from V and 6 bases from J, with 15 bases in between. Germline-derived CDR1 and CDR2 are MNHEY and SMNVEV (reference sequence). The CDR3, as DNA: TGTGCCAGCAGTTTGACCCGGACTACCCTCAATGAGCAGTTCTTC. Its translation is CASSLTRTTLNEQFF.

This chain joins TRBV5-1 and TRBJ2-2, with no clear D. Germline V gives CDR1 SGHRS, CDR2 YFSETQ. The length of the CDR3 is 16 residues. Trimming shortened V by 1 base and J by 1 base, and 11 bases separated the two germline ends. The CDR3 reads CASSLMGRKNTGELFF. Here the CDR3 DNA reads TGCGCCAGCAGCTTGATGGGCAGAAAGAACACCGGGGAGCTGTTTTTT.

The chain couples TRBV27 to TRBJ2-1; maybe TRBD1 (5 bases). The CDR3 consists of 20 residues. The germline gives CDR1 MNHEY, CDR2 SMNVEV (reference sequence). The germline V and J ends were trimmed by 2 bases and 2 bases, with 25 bases remaining between them. CDR3 coding DNA: TGTGCCAGCAGTTTAGGGGTCGGACAATGGACCAGGCTCGCCTACAATGAGCAGTTCTTC. Protein: CASSLGVGQWTRLAYNEQFF.

The chain joins TRBV13 to TRBJ1-2; D may be TRBD1 (5 bases). CDR3 length: 12 residues. Per germline, CDR1 PRHDT and CDR2 FYEKMQ (reference sequence). The V end was cut by 5 bases, the J end by 2 bases, with 6 bases between. CDR3 sequence: CASSGANYGYTF. In DNA form, the CDR3 reads TGTGCCAGCAGCGGGGCAAACTATGGCTACACCTTC. Based on the CDR3 plus reference TRBV13 and TRBJ1-2, the full variable domain is AAGVIQSPRHLIKEKRETATLKCYPIPRHDTVYWYQQGPGQDPQFLISFYEKMQSDKGSIPDRFSAQQFSDYHSELNMSSLELGDSALYFCASSGANYGYTFGSGTRLTVV.

The chain joins TRBV9 to TRBJ2-2; D is unclear. V lost 2 bases and J lost 0, with 11 bases in between. From germline, CDR1 is SGDLS and CDR2 YYNGEE. The CDR3 extends over 16 amino acids. The CDR3 reads CASSVFLTPNTGELFF. DNA of the CDR3: TGTGCCAGCAGCGTCTTTTTGACTCCGAACACCGGGGAGCTGTTTTTT.

This clone was detected only a few times. Here the CDR3 DNA reads TGTGCCACCAGGTCAGGGGGAAGCTCCTACGAGCAGTACTTC. It encodes CATRSGGSSYEQYF. The V and J genes are TRBV15 and TRBJ2-7; TRBD1 agrees at 7 bases. The length of the CDR3 is 14 residues. Germline-derived CDR1 and CDR2 are LNHNV and YYDKDF (reference sequence). With V trimmed by 6 bases and J by 0 bases, 5 bases remained unmatched.

The chain is built from TRBV11-3 and TRBJ2-2; 7 bases match TRBD1. CDR1 is SGHNT, CDR2 YENEEA, per germline. Trimming at V came to 5 bases and at J to 6 bases, leaving 6 bases not matched to a gene. This CDR3 is built from 14 residues. CDR3 region: CASSTTGTAGELFF. The DNA of the CDR3 is TGTGCCAGCAGCACGACAGGGACAGCCGGGGAGCTGTTTTTT.